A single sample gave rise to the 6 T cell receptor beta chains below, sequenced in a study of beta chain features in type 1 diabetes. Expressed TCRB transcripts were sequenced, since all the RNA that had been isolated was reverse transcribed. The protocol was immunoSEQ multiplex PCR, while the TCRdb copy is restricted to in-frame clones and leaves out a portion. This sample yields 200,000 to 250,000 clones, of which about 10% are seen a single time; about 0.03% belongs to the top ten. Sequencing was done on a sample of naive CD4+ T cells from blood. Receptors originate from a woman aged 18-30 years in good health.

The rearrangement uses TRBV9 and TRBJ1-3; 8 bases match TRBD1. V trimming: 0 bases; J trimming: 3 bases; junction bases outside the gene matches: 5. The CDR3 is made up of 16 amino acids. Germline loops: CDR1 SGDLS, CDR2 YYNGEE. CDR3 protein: CASSVESRGLGNTIYF. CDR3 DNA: TGTGCCAGCAGCGTAGAGTCCAGGGGGCTTGGAAACACCATATATTTT.

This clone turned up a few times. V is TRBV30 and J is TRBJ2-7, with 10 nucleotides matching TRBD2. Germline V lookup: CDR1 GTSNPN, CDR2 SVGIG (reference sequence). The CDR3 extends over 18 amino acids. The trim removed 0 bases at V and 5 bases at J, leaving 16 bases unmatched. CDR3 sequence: CAWSVRFRVAGGPHEQYF. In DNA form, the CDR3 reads TGTGCCTGGAGTGTACGCTTTCGGGTAGCGGGGGGCCCCCACGAGCAGTACTTC.

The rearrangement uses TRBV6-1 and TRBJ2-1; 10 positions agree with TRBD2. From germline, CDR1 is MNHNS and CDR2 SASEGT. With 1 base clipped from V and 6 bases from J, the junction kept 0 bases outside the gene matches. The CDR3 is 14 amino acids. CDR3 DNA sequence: TGTGCCAGCAGTGAAGGACTAGCGGGCAATGAGCAGTTCTTC. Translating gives CASSEGLAGNEQFF.

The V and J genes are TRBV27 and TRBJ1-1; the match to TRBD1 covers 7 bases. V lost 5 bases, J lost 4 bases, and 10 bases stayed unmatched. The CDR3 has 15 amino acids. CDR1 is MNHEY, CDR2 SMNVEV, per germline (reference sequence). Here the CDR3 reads CASSPGTVGITEAFF. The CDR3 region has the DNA TGTGCCAGCAGTCCCGGGACAGTAGGCATCACTGAAGCTTTCTTT.

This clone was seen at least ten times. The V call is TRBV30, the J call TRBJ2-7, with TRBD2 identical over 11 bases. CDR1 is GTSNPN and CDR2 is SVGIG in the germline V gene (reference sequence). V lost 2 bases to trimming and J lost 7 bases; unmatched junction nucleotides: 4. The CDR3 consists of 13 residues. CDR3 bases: TGTGCCTGGAGTTCGGGACTAGCGGCGGAGCAGTACTTC. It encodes CAWSSGLAAEQYF.

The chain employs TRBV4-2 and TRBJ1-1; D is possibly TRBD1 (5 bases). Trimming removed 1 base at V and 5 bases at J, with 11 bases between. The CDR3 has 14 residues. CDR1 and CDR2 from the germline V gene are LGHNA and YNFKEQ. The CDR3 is CASSQGQGRTEAFF. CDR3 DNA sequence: TGTGCCAGCAGCCAAGGTCAGGGAAGGACTGAAGCTTTCTTT.